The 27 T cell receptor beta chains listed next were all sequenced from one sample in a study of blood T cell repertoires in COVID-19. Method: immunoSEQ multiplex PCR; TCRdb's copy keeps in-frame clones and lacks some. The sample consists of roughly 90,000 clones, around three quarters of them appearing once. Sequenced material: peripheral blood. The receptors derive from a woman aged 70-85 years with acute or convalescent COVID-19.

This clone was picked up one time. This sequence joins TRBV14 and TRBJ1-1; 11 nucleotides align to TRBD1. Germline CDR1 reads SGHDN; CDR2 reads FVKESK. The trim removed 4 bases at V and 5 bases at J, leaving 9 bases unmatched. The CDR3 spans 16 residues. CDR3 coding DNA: TGTGCCAGCAGCCTTCGGACAGGGGGCGCGGGGACTGAAGCTTTCTTT. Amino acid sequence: CASSLRTGGAGTEAFF.

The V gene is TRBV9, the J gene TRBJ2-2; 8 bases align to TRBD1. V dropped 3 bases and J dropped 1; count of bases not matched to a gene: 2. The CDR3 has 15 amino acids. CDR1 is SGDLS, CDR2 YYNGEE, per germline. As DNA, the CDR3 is TGTGCCAGCAGCGGGGGGACAGGGAACACCGGGGAGCTGTTTTTT. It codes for CASSGGTGNTGELFF.

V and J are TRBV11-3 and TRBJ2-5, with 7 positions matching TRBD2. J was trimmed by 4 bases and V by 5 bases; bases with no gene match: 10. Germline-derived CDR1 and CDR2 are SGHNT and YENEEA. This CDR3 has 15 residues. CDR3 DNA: TGTGCCAGCAGCCCCGCCGGGGGGAAGGGAGAGACCCAGTACTTC. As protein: CASSPAGGKGETQYF.

CDR3 bases: TGCGCCAGCAGCTTGTTTTTCGACAGTGACTATGGCTACACCTTC. Translating gives CASSLFFDSDYGYTF. The chain is built from TRBV5-1 and TRBJ1-2; D might be TRBD1 (5 bases). Per the germline V gene, CDR1 is SGHRS and CDR2 is YFSETQ. This CDR3 spans 15 amino acids. The V gene lost 1 base and the J gene lost 3 bases, with 13 bases spanning the gap.

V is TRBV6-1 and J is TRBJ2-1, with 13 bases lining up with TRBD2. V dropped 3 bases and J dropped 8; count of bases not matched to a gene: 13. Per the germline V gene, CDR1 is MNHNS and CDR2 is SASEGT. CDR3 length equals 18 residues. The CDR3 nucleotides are TGTGCCAGCAGTGAGGGTATCACTAGCGGGAGGGTAGGCTATGAGCAGTTCTTC. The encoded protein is CASSEGITSGRVGYEQFF.

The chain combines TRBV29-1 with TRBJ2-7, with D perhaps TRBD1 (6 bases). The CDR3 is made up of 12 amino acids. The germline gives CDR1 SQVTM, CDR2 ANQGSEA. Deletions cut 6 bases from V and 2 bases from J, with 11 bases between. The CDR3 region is CSVWDTPYEQYF. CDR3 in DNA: TGCAGCGTCTGGGACACCCCCTACGAGCAGTACTTC.

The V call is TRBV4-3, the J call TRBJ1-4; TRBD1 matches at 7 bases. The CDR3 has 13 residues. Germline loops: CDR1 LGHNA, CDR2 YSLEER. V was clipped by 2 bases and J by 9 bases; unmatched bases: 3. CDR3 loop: CASSQQQGQKLFF. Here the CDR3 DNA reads TGCGCCAGCAGCCAACAACAGGGGCAAAAACTGTTTTTT.

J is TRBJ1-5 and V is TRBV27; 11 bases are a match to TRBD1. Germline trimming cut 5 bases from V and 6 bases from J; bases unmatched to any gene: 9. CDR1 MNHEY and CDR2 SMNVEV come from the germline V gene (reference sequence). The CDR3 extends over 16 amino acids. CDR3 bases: TGTGCCAGCAGTCACTCCGGGACAGGGGGAACTCAGCCCCAGCATTTT. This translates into CASSHSGTGGTQPQHF.

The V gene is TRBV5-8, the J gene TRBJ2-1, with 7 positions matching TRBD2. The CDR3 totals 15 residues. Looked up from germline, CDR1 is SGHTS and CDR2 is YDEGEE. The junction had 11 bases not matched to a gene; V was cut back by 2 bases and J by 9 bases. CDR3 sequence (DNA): TGTGCCAGCAGCTTAGGACTAGTATTTAGCAGTGAGCAGTTCTTC. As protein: CASSLGLVFSSEQFF.

CDR3 amino acids: CASSSTSGNYNEQFF. CDR3 DNA: TGTGCCAGTAGTAGCACTAGCGGGAACTACAATGAGCAGTTCTTC. The chain carries TRBV19 and TRBJ2-1; 10 positions agree with TRBD2. Germline CDR1 is LNHDA and CDR2 is SQIVND (reference sequence). Trimming removed 4 bases from V and 3 bases from J; junction bases left unmatched: 3. The CDR3 has 15 amino acids.

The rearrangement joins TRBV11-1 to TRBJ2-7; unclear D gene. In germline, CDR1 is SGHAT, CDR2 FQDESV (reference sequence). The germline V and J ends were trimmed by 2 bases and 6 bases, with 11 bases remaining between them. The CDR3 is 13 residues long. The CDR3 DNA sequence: TGTGCCAGCAGCTTACTCGCGGCCGGCGAGCAGTACTTC. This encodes CASSLLAAGEQYF.

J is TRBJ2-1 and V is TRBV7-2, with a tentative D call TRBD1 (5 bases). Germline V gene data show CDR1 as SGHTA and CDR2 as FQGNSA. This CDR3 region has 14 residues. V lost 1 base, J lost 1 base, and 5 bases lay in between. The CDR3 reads CASSLGTSYNEQFF. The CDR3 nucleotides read TGTGCCAGCAGCTTAGGGACATCCTACAATGAGCAGTTCTTC.

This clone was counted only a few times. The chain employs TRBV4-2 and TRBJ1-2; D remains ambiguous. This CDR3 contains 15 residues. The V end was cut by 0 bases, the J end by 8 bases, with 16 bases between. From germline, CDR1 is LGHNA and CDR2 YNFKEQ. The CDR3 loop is CASSQEVGRSWGYTF. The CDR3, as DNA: TGTGCCAGCAGCCAAGAGGTGGGCAGGTCGTGGGGCTACACCTTC.

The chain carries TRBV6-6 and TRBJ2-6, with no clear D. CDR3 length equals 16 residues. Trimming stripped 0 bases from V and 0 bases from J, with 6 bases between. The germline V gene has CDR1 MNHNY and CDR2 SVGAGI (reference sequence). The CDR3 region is CASSYSTSSGANVLTF. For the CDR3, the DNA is TGTGCCAGCAGTTACTCAACCAGCTCTGGGGCCAACGTCCTGACTTTC.

CDR3 bases: TGTGCCAGCAGTCGGGACAGGGGATACACAGATACGCAGTATTTT. It is translated as CASSRDRGYTDTQYF. V gene TRBV11-2 combines with J gene TRBJ2-3; 10 nucleotides align to TRBD1. In germline, CDR1 is SGHAT, CDR2 FQNNGV. The length of the CDR3 is 15 residues. Losses at the gene ends were 6 bases for V and 2 bases for J; bases not matched to a gene: 5.

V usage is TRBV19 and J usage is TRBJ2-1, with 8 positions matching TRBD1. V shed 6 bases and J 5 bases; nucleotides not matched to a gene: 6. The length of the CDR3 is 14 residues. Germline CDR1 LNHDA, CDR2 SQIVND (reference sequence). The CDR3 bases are TGTGCCAGTAGGGACAGGGAAACCCACAATGAGCAGTTCTTC. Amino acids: CASRDRETHNEQFF.

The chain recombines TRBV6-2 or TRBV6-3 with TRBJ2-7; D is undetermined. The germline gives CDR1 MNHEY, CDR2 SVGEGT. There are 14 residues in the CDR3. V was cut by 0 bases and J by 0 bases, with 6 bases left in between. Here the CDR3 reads CASSYSGTSYEQYF. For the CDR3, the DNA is TGTGCCAGCAGTTACTCGGGCACCTCCTACGAGCAGTACTTC.

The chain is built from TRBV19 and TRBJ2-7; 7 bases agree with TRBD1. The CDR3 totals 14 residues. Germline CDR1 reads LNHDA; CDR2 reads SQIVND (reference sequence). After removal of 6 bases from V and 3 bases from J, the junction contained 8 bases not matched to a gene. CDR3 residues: CASSPGTDNYEQYF. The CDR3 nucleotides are TGTGCCAGTAGCCCCGGGACAGATAACTACGAGCAGTACTTC.

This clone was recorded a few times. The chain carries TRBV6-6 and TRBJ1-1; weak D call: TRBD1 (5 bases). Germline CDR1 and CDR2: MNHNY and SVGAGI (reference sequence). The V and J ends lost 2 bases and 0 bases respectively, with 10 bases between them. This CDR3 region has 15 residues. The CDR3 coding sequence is TGTGCCAGCAGTTACAGGGGTAGAATGAACACTGAAGCTTTCTTT. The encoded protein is CASSYRGRMNTEAFF.

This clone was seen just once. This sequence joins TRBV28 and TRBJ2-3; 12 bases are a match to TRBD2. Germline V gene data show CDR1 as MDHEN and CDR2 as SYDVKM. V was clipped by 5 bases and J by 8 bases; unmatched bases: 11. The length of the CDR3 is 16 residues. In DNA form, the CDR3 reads TGTGCCAGCAGTCCCGGGACTAGCGGGTTGGGTGTTACGCAGTATTTT. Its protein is CASSPGTSGLGVTQYF.

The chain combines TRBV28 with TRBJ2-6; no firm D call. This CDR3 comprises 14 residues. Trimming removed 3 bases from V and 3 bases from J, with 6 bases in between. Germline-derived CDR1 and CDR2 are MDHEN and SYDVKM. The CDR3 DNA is TGTGCCAGCAGTTTGCTATATGGGGCCAACGTCCTGACTTTC. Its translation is CASSLLYGANVLTF. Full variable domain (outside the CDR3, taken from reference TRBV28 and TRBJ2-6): DVKVTQSSRYLVKRTGEKVFLECVQDMDHENMFWYRQDPGLGLRLIYFSYDVKMKEKGDIPEGYSVSREKKERFSLILESASTNQTSMYLCASSLLYGANVLTFGAGSRLTVL.

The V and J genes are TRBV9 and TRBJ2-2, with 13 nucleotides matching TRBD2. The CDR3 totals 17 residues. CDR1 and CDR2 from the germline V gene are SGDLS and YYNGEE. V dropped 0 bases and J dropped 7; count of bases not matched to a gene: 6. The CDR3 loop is CASSVGEGLAGSGELFF. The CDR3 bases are TGTGCCAGCAGCGTAGGGGAGGGACTAGCGGGAAGCGGGGAGCTGTTTTTT. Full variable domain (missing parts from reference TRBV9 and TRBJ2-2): DSGVTQTPKHLITATGQRVTLRCSPRSGDLSVYWYQQSLDQGLQFLIQYYNGEERAKGNILERFSAQQFPDLHSELNLSSLELGDSALYFCASSVGEGLAGSGELFFGEGSRLTVL.

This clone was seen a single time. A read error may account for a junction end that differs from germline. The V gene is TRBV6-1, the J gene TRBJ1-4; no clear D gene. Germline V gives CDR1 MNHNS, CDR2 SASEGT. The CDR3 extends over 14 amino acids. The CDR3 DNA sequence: TGTGCCAGCAGTGAAGCGGCAGACCTAAGGCGGGTGGTTTTT. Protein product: CASSEAADLRRVVF.

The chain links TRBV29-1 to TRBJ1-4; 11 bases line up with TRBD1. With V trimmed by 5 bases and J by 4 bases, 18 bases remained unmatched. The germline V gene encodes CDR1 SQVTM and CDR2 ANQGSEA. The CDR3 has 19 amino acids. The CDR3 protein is CSVTLPGQGGIGGNEKLFF. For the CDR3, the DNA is TGCAGCGTTACACTTCCGGGACAGGGGGGGATTGGTGGTAATGAAAAACTGTTTTTT. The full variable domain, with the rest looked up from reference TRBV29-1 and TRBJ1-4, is SAVISQKPSRDICQRGTSLTIQCQVDSQVTMMFWYRQQPGQSLTLIATANQGSEATYESGFVIDKFPISRPNLTFSTLTVSNMSPEDSSIYLCSVTLPGQGGIGGNEKLFFGSGTQLSVL.

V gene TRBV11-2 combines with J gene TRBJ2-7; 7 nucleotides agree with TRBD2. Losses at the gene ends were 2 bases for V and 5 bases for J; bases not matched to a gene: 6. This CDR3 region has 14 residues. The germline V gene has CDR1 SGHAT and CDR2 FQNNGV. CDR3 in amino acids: CASSLSVAGHEQYF. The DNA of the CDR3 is TGTGCCAGCAGCTTATCGGTAGCGGGTCACGAGCAGTACTTC.

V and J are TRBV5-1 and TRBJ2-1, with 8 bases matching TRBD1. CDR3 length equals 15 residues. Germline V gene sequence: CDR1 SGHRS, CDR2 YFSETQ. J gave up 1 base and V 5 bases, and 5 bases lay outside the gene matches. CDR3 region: CASRQTGESYNEQFF. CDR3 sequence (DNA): TGCGCCAGCAGGCAGACAGGGGAGTCCTACAATGAGCAGTTCTTC.

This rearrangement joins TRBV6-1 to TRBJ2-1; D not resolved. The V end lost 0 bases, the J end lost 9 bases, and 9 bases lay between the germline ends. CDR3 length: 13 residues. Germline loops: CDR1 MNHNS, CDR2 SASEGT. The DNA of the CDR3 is TGTGCCAGCAGTGAAGCGTTCTTATTTGAGCAGTTCTTC. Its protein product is CASSEAFLFEQFF.